The 22 T cell receptor beta chains reported below all come from one sample, sequenced in a study of Ad26.COV2.S vaccination and SARS-CoV-2 variants. Clones were sequenced by immunoSEQ multiplex PCR, and TCRdb holds only the in-frame ones, with some missing. In the table there are hundreds of thousands of clones, approximately 88% of which are singletons. Treatment here: some 20 received Ad26.COV2.S at low or high dose, single or two shots; 5 received placebo; per-sample allocation not given. The samples were gathered on day 63 after the first injection of vaccine or placebo. The source material was peripheral blood, sampled in a trial of Ad26.COV2.S vaccine versus placebo. Receptors were obtained from a person aged 18 to 65 who received the Ad26.COV2.S COVID-19 vaccine or a placebo.

J is TRBJ2-1 and V is TRBV4-2, with a tentative D call TRBD2 (6 bases). Per germline, CDR1 LGHNA and CDR2 YNFKEQ. This CDR3 region has 16 residues. V was shortened by 4 bases and J by 3 bases, with 16 bases between the two germline ends. The CDR3 loop is CASSPRLVHLYNEQFF. The CDR3 nucleotides read TGTGCCAGCAGCCCAAGACTAGTGCACCTCTACAATGAGCAGTTCTTC.

This chain links TRBV5-8 with TRBJ2-1; D gene unclear. The CDR3 consists of 17 residues. Trimming removed 2 bases from V and 4 bases from J, with 19 bases in between. Germline V CDR1 and CDR2: SGHTS, YDEGEE. The chain's CDR3 is CASSFLGSGTLYNEQFF. The CDR3 bases are TGTGCCAGCAGCTTTCTCGGATCGGGTACCCTTTACAATGAGCAGTTCTTC.

CDR3 residues: CAWSATGEETQYF. In nucleotides, the CDR3 is TGTGCCTGGAGTGCGACAGGAGAAGAGACCCAGTACTTC. The rearrangement links TRBV30 to TRBJ2-5; D possibly corresponds to TRBD1 (6 bases). The CDR3 has 13 residues. The V and J ends lost 1 base and 3 bases respectively, with 9 bases between them. Germline V CDR1 and CDR2: GTSNPN, SVGIG (reference sequence).

The chain carries TRBV7-2 and TRBJ2-7; 9 bases match TRBD2. The CDR3 has 13 amino acids. CDR1 and CDR2 (germline): SGHTA, FQGNSA. Germline trimming cut 5 bases from V and 7 bases from J; bases unmatched to any gene: 6. The CDR3 nucleotides read TGTGCCAGCAGCATCGAGCGGGAGGTTGAGCAGTACTTC. This translates into CASSIEREVEQYF.

Concerning this clone: Additional DNA sequences in this sample encode the identical CDR3. The chain is built from TRBV19 and TRBJ1-3; no reliable D call. Germline values: CDR1 LNHDA, CDR2 SQIVND (reference sequence). The ends were cut back, 2 bases at V and 1 base at J, with 6 bases in the middle. The CDR3 totals 14 residues. DNA of the CDR3: TGTGCCAGTAGTATACGGGGATCTGGAAACACCATATATTTT. Protein product: CASSIRGSGNTIYF.

This rearrangement joins TRBV9 to TRBJ2-1; TRBD2 might be the D (6 bases). The CDR3 extends over 16 amino acids. The germline gives CDR1 SGDLS, CDR2 YYNGEE. Trimming shortened V by 4 bases and J by 3 bases, and 17 bases separated the two germline ends. The CDR3 spells CASSFAGDLYYNEQFF. DNA for the CDR3: TGTGCCAGCAGCTTCGCCGGGGACTTATACTACAATGAGCAGTTCTTC.

The chain links TRBV7-9 to TRBJ2-3, with D possibly being TRBD2 (5 bases). Germline values: CDR1 SEHNR, CDR2 FQNEAQ (reference sequence). V was clipped by 0 bases and J by 7 bases, with 20 bases between them. CDR3 length: 17 amino acids. The DNA for the CDR3 is TGTGCCAGCAGCTTAGCTCTCCTAGCAGCCGGATCCAATACGCAGTATTTT. Amino acid sequence: CASSLALLAAGSNTQYF.

This sequence joins TRBV27 and TRBJ2-2; D possibly corresponds to TRBD2 (6 bases). The germline CDR1 and CDR2 sequences are MNHEY and SMNVEV (reference sequence). CDR3 size: 17 residues. V lost 4 bases and J lost 0, with 15 bases in between. The CDR3 reads CASSSIPGLANTGELFF. Written as DNA, the CDR3 is TGTGCCAGCAGTTCCATCCCGGGACTCGCGAACACCGGGGAGCTGTTTTTT.

The chain joins TRBV10-1 to TRBJ2-2; 13 nucleotides align to TRBD2. Germline V lookup: CDR1 WNHNN, CDR2 SYGVQD (reference sequence). The J segment lost 6 bases and the V segment lost 0 bases, leaving 4 bases of the junction unmatched. The CDR3 consists of 17 residues. The CDR3 sequence is CASSESRLAGGPGELFF. CDR3 sequence (DNA): TGCGCCAGCAGTGAGTCGAGACTAGCGGGAGGACCCGGGGAGCTGTTTTTT.

The V call is TRBV24-1, the J call TRBJ2-7, with 7 nucleotides matching TRBD2. V lost 2 bases and J lost 0; bases outside the gene matches: 6. This CDR3 contains 16 residues. Looked up from germline, CDR1 is KGHDR and CDR2 is SFDVKD. CDR3 nucleotides: TGTGCCACCAGTGATTGGGGCCCGGGAGGCTCCTACGAGCAGTACTTC. It codes for CATSDWGPGGSYEQYF.

The chain has TRBV19 and TRBJ2-1, with TRBD2 matching over 11 bases. The germline V gene has CDR1 LNHDA and CDR2 SQIVND (reference sequence). CDR3 length: 19 residues. The J segment lost 8 bases and the V segment lost 1 base, leaving 16 bases of the junction unmatched. The DNA for the CDR3 is TGTGCCAGTAGTATAGCAGGACTAGCGGGTCTCTCGGACTGGGATGAGCAGTTCTTC. Protein sequence: CASSIAGLAGLSDWDEQFF.

This clone was detected only once. The chain links TRBV14 to TRBJ2-7; TRBD2 aligns across 7 bases. The trim removed 4 bases at V and 1 base at J, leaving 16 bases unmatched. The CDR3 spans 18 residues. Germline values: CDR1 SGHDN, CDR2 FVKESK. The CDR3 reads CASSPLARSSGISYEQYF. CDR3 bases: TGTGCCAGCAGCCCGTTGGCGCGGTCTAGCGGAATTTCCTACGAGCAGTACTTC. The variable domain in full, completed from reference TRBV14 and TRBJ2-7, reads EAGVTQFPSHSVIEKGQTVTLRCDPISGHDNLYWYRRVMGKEIKFLLHFVKESKQDESGMPNNRFLAERTGGTYSTLKVQPAELEDSGVYFCASSPLARSSGISYEQYFGPGTRLTVT.

The chain carries TRBV7-2 and TRBJ2-7; 8 nucleotides agree with TRBD2. This CDR3 is built from 15 residues. Losses at the gene ends were 5 bases for V and 2 bases for J; bases not matched to a gene: 8. CDR1 and CDR2 from the germline V gene are SGHTA and FQGNSA. The CDR3 DNA reads TGTGCCAGCAGCGTCCAAAGCGGGGGAACCTACGAGCAGTACTTC. This translates into CASSVQSGGTYEQYF.

The rearrangement links TRBV19 to TRBJ1-2; 7 bases are a match to TRBD1. V dropped 5 bases and J dropped 3; count of bases not matched to a gene: 3. CDR1 is LNHDA, CDR2 SQIVND, per germline (reference sequence). The CDR3 has 13 amino acids. CDR3 region: CASSGQAYYGYTF. CDR3 DNA sequence: TGTGCCAGTAGTGGACAGGCCTACTATGGCTACACCTTC.

The J gene is TRBJ1-2, the V gene TRBV5-4; D remains unclear. The germline V and J ends were trimmed by 4 bases and 0 bases, with 10 bases remaining between them. Per germline, CDR1 SGHNT and CDR2 YYREEE (reference sequence). The CDR3 extends over 14 amino acids. The CDR3 DNA sequence: TGTGCCAGCAGCAAGCCTACATCTAACTATGGCTACACCTTC. Residues: CASSKPTSNYGYTF.

V gene TRBV3-1 (or the pseudogene TRBV3-2) combines with J gene TRBJ1-2; D is uncertain. CDR1 and CDR2 from the germline V gene are LGHDT and YNNKEL (reference sequence). V was clipped by 0 bases and J by 7 bases, with 12 bases between them. This CDR3 is 14 amino acids long. The CDR3: CASSQDPGYSGYTF. The CDR3 DNA sequence: TGTGCCAGCAGCCAAGATCCGGGGTACTCTGGCTACACCTTC.

DNA for the CDR3: TGTGCCAGCAGTGAGCGTGTAGGGACTAGGAACGAGCAGTACTTC. The encoded protein is CASSERVGTRNEQYF. The chain couples TRBV2 to TRBJ2-7; TRBD2 aligns across 8 bases. With V trimmed by 3 bases and J by 5 bases, 9 bases remained unmatched. This CDR3 comprises 15 residues. Germline CDR1 SNHLY, CDR2 FYNNEI.

The rearrangement links TRBV11-2 to TRBJ2-1; 14 bases agree with TRBD2. V lost 2 bases, J lost 7 bases, and 4 bases stayed unmatched. Germline assignment: CDR1 SGHAT and CDR2 FQNNGV. The CDR3 has 16 amino acids. This CDR3 is CASSLTGLAGVNEQFF. CDR3 nucleotides: TGTGCCAGCAGCTTAACGGGACTAGCGGGGGTAAATGAGCAGTTCTTC.

Notes on this clone: This sample also contains other DNA sequences that code for the same CDR3. This chain connects TRBV19 to TRBJ2-7, with 10 bases that match TRBD1. After removal of 5 bases from V and 3 bases from J, the junction contained 4 bases not matched to a gene. The CDR3 is made up of 14 amino acids. Per the germline V gene, CDR1 is LNHDA and CDR2 is SQIVND (reference sequence). The DNA for the CDR3 is TGTGCCAGTAGTCCGGGACAGGGGTACTACGAGCAGTACTTC. Its translation is CASSPGQGYYEQYF. The whole variable domain, filled in from reference TRBV19 and TRBJ2-7, reads DGGITQSPKYLFRKEGQNVTLSCEQNLNHDAMYWYRQDPGQGLRLIYYSQIVNDFQKGDIAEGYSVSREKKESFPLTVTSAQKNPTAFYLCASSPGQGYYEQYFGPGTRLTVT.

The V gene is TRBV18, the J gene TRBJ2-3; D call uncertain. The CDR3 is made up of 13 amino acids. The V and J ends lost 3 bases and 6 bases respectively, with 10 bases between them. Germline CDR1 KGHSH, CDR2 LQKENI. This CDR3 is CASSPQPADTQYF. In DNA, the CDR3 is TGTGCCAGCTCACCCCAGCCCGCGGATACGCAGTATTTT.

The V and J genes are TRBV6-1 and TRBJ1-2; 9 positions agree with TRBD1. The CDR3 sequence is 15 residues long. V gave up 3 bases and J gave up 2 bases; unmatched junction bases: 4. Germline V gene sequence: CDR1 MNHNS, CDR2 SASEGT. CDR3 amino acids: CASSDNRGPNYGYTF. The CDR3, as DNA: TGTGCCAGCAGTGACAACAGGGGGCCGAACTATGGCTACACCTTC.

This chain uses TRBV2 with TRBJ2-1; no clear D. The CDR3 contains 13 residues. In germline, CDR1 is SNHLY, CDR2 FYNNEI. Trimming stripped 4 bases from V and 10 bases from J, with 14 bases between. The CDR3, as DNA: TGTGCCAGCAGTGCTAGGACCCAAGGGGAGCAGTTCTTC. Translated: CASSARTQGEQFF.